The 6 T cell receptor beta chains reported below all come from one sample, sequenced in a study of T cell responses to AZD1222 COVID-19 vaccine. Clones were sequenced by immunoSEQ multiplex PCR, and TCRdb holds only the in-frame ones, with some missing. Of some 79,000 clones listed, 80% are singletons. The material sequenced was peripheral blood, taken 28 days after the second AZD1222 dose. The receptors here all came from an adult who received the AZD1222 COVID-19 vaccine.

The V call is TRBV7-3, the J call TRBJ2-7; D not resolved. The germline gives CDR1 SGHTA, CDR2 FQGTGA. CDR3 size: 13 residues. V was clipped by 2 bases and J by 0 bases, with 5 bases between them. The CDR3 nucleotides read TGTGCCAGCAGCTTACAAGACTCCTACGAGCAGTACTTC. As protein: CASSLQDSYEQYF.

DNA for the CDR3: TGTGCCAGTACGGTCCCCGGCACAGATACGCAGTATTTT. Translated: CASTVPGTDTQYF. The chain carries TRBV19 and TRBJ2-3; D call uncertain. Trimming took off 7 bases at V and 1 base at J, with 9 bases between the two ends. The germline V gene has CDR1 LNHDA and CDR2 SQIVND (reference sequence). The CDR3 covers 13 residues.

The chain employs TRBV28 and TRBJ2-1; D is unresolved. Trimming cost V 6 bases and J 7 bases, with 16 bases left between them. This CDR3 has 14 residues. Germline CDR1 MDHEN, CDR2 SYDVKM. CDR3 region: CASRGFRRTNEQFF. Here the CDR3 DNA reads TGTGCCAGCAGGGGCTTTAGAAGAACGAATGAGCAGTTCTTC.

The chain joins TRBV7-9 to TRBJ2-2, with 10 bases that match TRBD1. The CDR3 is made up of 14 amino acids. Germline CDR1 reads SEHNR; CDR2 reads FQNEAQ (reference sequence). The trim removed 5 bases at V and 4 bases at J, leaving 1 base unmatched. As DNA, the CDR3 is TGTGCCAGCAGCCGACAGGGGGCCACCGGGGAGCTGTTTTTT. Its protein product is CASSRQGATGELFF.

The CDR3 DNA reads TGTGCCAGCAGCTTGGTTCTAGCGGGAGCCACAGATACGCAGTATTTT. Translation gives CASSLVLAGATDTQYF. The chain links TRBV5-6 to TRBJ2-3; TRBD2 aligns across 10 bases. This CDR3 contains 16 residues. Trimming at V came to 0 bases and at J to 2 bases, leaving 3 bases not matched to a gene. Germline V CDR1 and CDR2: SGHDT, YYEEEE.

The CDR3 here is CASSQQGRTGELFF. The DNA of the CDR3 is TGTGCCAGCAGCCAACAGGGGCGCACCGGGGAGCTGTTTTTT. The chain has TRBV28 and TRBJ2-2; 7 nucleotides agree with TRBD1. The junction had 5 bases not matched to a gene; V was cut back by 6 bases and J by 4 bases. Germline assignment: CDR1 MDHEN and CDR2 SYDVKM. The CDR3 length is 14 residues.